Each of the 21 T cell receptor beta chains below was sequenced from the same sample in a study of regulatory T cells in long-lasting Graves disease. For TCR beta, libraries came from iRepertoire HTBI primers and Arm-PCR of CDR3 regions. Each CDR3 protein is one row after TCRdb ran MiXCR on the multiplex PCR reads. There are around 500,000 distinct CDR3 sequences in the sample; roughly 13% occur only once, and more than 8.5% lies in the top ten. Time point indicated: newly diagnosed GD, antithyroid drugs for less than 3 months. Construction of the TCR library relied on RNA isolated from PBMCs. These same data were also listed under a study on T cells in Graves' hyperthyroidism and ophthalmopathy.

The sample was peripheral blood mononuclear cells (PBMCs), taken at new diagnosis, from a patient treated with antithyroid drugs. These receptor sequences come from a man younger than 40 with Graves disease.

This clonotype was counted many times. The chain links TRBV6-1 to TRBJ2-6; no reliable D call. The germline gives CDR1 MNHNS, CDR2 SASEGT. The CDR3 covers 16 residues. V lost 6 bases and J lost 3, with 15 bases in between. The CDR3 nucleotides read TGTGCCAGCAGGGAACTTAACAGCGTTGGGGCCAACGTCCTGACTTTC. Translated: CASRELNSVGANVLTF.

This clonotype was seen repeatedly, ten times or more. The chain combines TRBV5-1 with TRBJ2-7; either TRBD1 or TRBD2 may supply D (5 bases each). The V end lost 2 bases, the J end lost 4 bases, and 13 bases lay between the germline ends. The CDR3 length is 14 residues. CDR1 and CDR2 (germline): SGHRS, YFSETQ. The CDR3 is CASSLLGEFYEQYF. DNA for the CDR3: TGCGCCAGCAGCTTACTGGGGGAATTTTACGAGCAGTACTTC.

This clonotype has a count of ten or more. The J gene is TRBJ1-2, the V gene TRBV6-5, with a weak D call TRBD1 (6 bases). The CDR3 extends over 14 amino acids. The germline V and J ends were trimmed by 4 bases and 6 bases, with 15 bases remaining between them. CDR1 and CDR2 (germline): MNHEY, SVGAGI. This CDR3 reads CASSSRAGDHGYTF. CDR3 DNA sequence: TGTGCCAGCAGTTCCAGGGCAGGGGATCATGGCTACACCTTC.

This clonotype was detected ten times or more. The chain combines TRBV30 with TRBJ2-7; D is unresolved. With 6 bases removed from V and 4 bases from J, the gap between germline ends came to 19 bases. Germline V gene lookup returns CDR1 GTSNPN and CDR2 SVGIG (reference sequence). The CDR3 sequence is 14 residues long. DNA for the CDR3: TGTGCCTGTTCCGGACGAGCAGCCACATACGAGCAGTACTTC. It specifies CACSGRAATYEQYF. The variable domain in full, with the rest retrieved from reference TRBV30 and TRBJ2-7, is SQTIHQWPATLVQPVGSPLSLECTVEGTSNPNLYWYRQAAGRGLQLLFYSVGIGQISSEVPQNLSASRPQDRQFILSSKKLLLSDSGFYLCACSGRAATYEQYFGPGTRLTVT.

Ten or more counts support this clonotype. The chain carries TRBV15 and TRBJ1-5, with TRBD1 as a possible D gene (5 bases). V shed 5 bases and J shed 1 base, with 12 bases lying between them. The CDR3 is 15 amino acids. Germline lookup yields CDR1 LNHNV and CDR2 YYDKDF (reference sequence). The CDR3 sequence: CATSLGRISNQPQHF. The CDR3 nucleotides read TGTGCCACCAGCTTGGGACGGATAAGCAATCAGCCCCAGCATTTT.

Ten or more counts support this clonotype. This chain uses TRBV7-2 with TRBJ2-1; D unresolved. The CDR3 spans 13 residues. Germline CDR1 SGHTA, CDR2 FQGNSA. The germline V and J ends were trimmed by 4 bases and 9 bases, with 13 bases remaining between them. The chain's CDR3 is CASSSSPVGEQFF. As DNA, the CDR3 is TGTGCCAGCAGCTCTTCTCCCGTGGGTGAGCAGTTCTTC.

This clonotype has ten or more counts. CDR3 in amino acids: CSVRTFTDTQYF. CDR3 DNA: TGCAGCGTCCGGACCTTCACAGATACGCAGTATTTT. The chain has TRBV29-1 and TRBJ2-3; D gene ambiguous. The germline V and J ends were trimmed by 6 bases and 2 bases, with 9 bases remaining between them. The germline CDR1 and CDR2 sequences are SQVTM and ANQGSEA. This CDR3 comprises 12 residues.

This clonotype was found many times. V is TRBV13 and J is TRBJ2-1, with TRBD2 matching over 11 bases. The germline V gene has CDR1 PRHDT and CDR2 FYEKMQ (reference sequence). Unmatched junction bases numbered 3, after V lost 4 bases and J lost 4 bases. The CDR3 is 15 amino acids. The CDR3 coding sequence is TGTGCCAGCAGCTCTGCTAGCGGGGGGTACAATGAGCAGTTCTTC. Encoded protein: CASSSASGGYNEQFF.

This clonotype was recorded at least ten times. The chain combines TRBV20-1 with TRBJ2-7; perhaps TRBD2 as D (7 bases). Germline V gene sequence: CDR1 DFQATT, CDR2 SNEGSKA (reference sequence). V was clipped by 0 bases and J by 5 bases, with 20 bases between them. The CDR3 consists of 16 residues. In nucleotides, the CDR3 is TGCAGTGCTAGAGATGCTGGGGGGGAGCGGGACAACGAGCAGTACTTC. Amino acids: CSARDAGGERDNEQYF.

This clonotype turned up a few times. The chain uses TRBV9 and TRBJ1-3, with D possibly being TRBD1 (5 bases). The V end was cut by 3 bases, the J end by 0 bases, with 16 bases between. The CDR3 runs 17 residues. Germline assignment: CDR1 SGDLS and CDR2 YYNGEE. This CDR3 reads CASSAGLDPNSGNTIYF. CDR3 DNA sequence: TGTGCCAGCAGCGCGGGGCTAGACCCCAACTCTGGAAACACCATATATTTT.

This clonotype was seen a few times. The chain is built from TRBV10-3 and TRBJ2-5; 10 bases match TRBD2. V was clipped by 6 bases and J by 0 bases; unmatched bases: 1. This CDR3 contains 14 residues. Looked up from germline, CDR1 is ENHRY and CDR2 is SYGVKD. CDR3 sequence: CAISGLADQETQYF. The CDR3 coding sequence is TGTGCCATCAGCGGACTAGCGGACCAAGAGACCCAGTACTTC.

The V and J genes are TRBV19 and TRBJ2-6, with D possibly TRBD2 on 5 matching bases. V lost 7 bases and J 2 bases, leaving 12 bases between the germline ends. This CDR3 comprises 15 residues. Per germline, CDR1 LNHDA and CDR2 SQIVND (reference sequence). In nucleotides, the CDR3 is TGTGCCAGTACCATGAGAGGGCCTGGGGCCAACGTCCTGACTTTC. It specifies CASTMRGPGANVLTF.

This clonotype has a count of ten or more. The V call is TRBV10-3, the J call TRBJ2-2, with 9 nucleotides matching TRBD1. Germline loops: CDR1 ENHRY, CDR2 SYGVKD. Unmatched junction bases numbered 21, after V lost 6 bases and J lost 10 bases. The CDR3 loop spans 18 amino acids. The CDR3: CAIRLDRGRQGGAEELFF. The DNA for the CDR3 is TGTGCCATCAGGCTGGACAGGGGACGGCAAGGAGGGGCGGAGGAGCTGTTTTTT.

This clonotype was recorded at least ten times. This CDR3 reads CASSSRQAANYGYTF. CDR3 nucleotides: TGTGCCAGCAGCTCAAGACAGGCGGCTAACTATGGCTACACCTTC. This chain uses TRBV11-2 with TRBJ1-2, with D possibly TRBD1 on 6 matching bases. The germline V gene encodes CDR1 SGHAT and CDR2 FQNNGV. This CDR3 contains 15 residues. V lost 4 bases, J lost 0 bases, and 12 bases lay in between.

CDR3 sequence: CAINGEVGPSTDTQYF. The CDR3, as DNA: TGTGCCATCAACGGAGAGGTGGGGCCTAGCACAGATACGCAGTATTTT. This chain connects TRBV10-3 to TRBJ2-3; D might be TRBD1 (5 bases). This CDR3 spans 16 amino acids. Germline-derived CDR1 and CDR2 are ENHRY and SYGVKD. Trimming removed 7 bases from V and 0 bases from J, with 17 bases in between.

This clonotype showed up many times. Germline and junction disagree at one end, which may indicate a read error. The chain couples TRBV7-9 to TRBJ2-7; tentatively, D is TRBD2 (5 bases). Germline V gives CDR1 SEHNR, CDR2 FQNEAQ (reference sequence). The CDR3 is made up of 12 amino acids. CDR3 nucleotide sequence: TGTGCCAGCAGCCTGGACTCCCACGAGCAGTACTTC. This codes for CASSLDSHEQYF.

Points on this clonotype: The junction does not match germline at one end; this may be a read error. The chain recombines TRBV7-3 with TRBJ2-1; no reliable D call. CDR3 length equals 12 residues. Germline V gene lookup returns CDR1 SGHTA and CDR2 FQGTGA. CDR3 in amino acids: CASSFRSGEQLF. CDR3 DNA sequence: TGTGCCAGCAGCTTCAGGTCCGGAGAGCAGCTCTTC. Full variable domain (outside the CDR3, taken from reference TRBV7-3 and TRBJ2-1): GAGVSQTPSNKVTEKGKYVELRCDPISGHTALYWYRQSLGQGPEFLIYFQGTGAADDSGLPNDRFFAVRPEGSVSTLKIQRTERGDSAVYLCASSFRSGEQLFGPGTRLTVL.

This clonotype has at least ten counts. The chain employs TRBV12-3 or TRBV12-4 and TRBJ2-1; 8 bases match TRBD1. The trim removed 6 bases at V and 6 bases at J, leaving 4 bases unmatched. The CDR3 contains 13 residues. The CDR3 here is CASRGTGGNEQFF. The CDR3 DNA reads as TGTGCCAGCAGGGGAACAGGGGGCAATGAGCAGTTCTTC.

This clonotype was detected ten times or more. The chain links TRBV11-2 to TRBJ2-1; D gene unclear. This CDR3 contains 17 residues. Germline V gives CDR1 SGHAT, CDR2 FQNNGV. Between the trimmed V and J ends, which lost 0 bases and 0 bases, there was a span of 12 bases. The DNA of the CDR3 is TGTGCCAGCAGCTTAGAGGGCGCAGGCGGCTCCTACAATGAGCAGTTCTTC. It yields the protein CASSLEGAGGSYNEQFF.

This chain joins TRBV6-4 and TRBJ2-2; 8 positions agree with TRBD1. Unmatched junction bases numbered 7, after V lost 0 bases and J lost 1 base. Germline loops: CDR1 MRHNA, CDR2 SNTAGT. The CDR3 consists of 18 residues. The CDR3 DNA sequence: TGTGCCAGCAGTGACTCCCTACCGACAGGGGAGAACACCGGGGAGCTGTTTTTT. It codes for CASSDSLPTGENTGELFF.

This clonotype was seen only a few times. J is TRBJ1-3 and V is TRBV9; the D gene is possibly TRBD1 (5 bases). CDR1 is SGDLS and CDR2 is YYNGEE in the germline V gene. The CDR3 is 15 amino acids. V gave up 0 bases and J gave up 3 bases, with 10 bases separating them. The CDR3 loop is CASSVASGSGNTIYF. In nucleotides, the CDR3 is TGTGCCAGCAGCGTAGCGTCAGGGAGTGGAAACACCATATATTTT. The full variable domain, its missing parts supplied by reference TRBV9 and TRBJ1-3, is DSGVTQTPKHLITATGQRVTLRCSPRSGDLSVYWYQQSLDQGLQFLIQYYNGEERAKGNILERFSAQQFPDLHSELNLSSLELGDSALYFCASSVASGSGNTIYFGEGSWLTVV.